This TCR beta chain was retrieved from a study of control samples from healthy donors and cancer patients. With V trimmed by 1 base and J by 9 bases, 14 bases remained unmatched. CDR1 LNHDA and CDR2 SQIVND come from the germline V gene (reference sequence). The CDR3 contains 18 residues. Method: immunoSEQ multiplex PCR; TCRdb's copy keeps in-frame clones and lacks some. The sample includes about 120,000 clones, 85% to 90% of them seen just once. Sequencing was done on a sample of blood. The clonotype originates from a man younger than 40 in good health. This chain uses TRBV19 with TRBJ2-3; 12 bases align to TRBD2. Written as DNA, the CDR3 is TGTGCCAGTAGTATAGTGCTAGCGGGGGGGCCTAACACAGGGACGCAGTATTTT. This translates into CASSIVLAGGPNTGTQYF. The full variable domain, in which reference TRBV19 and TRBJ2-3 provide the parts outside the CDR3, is DGGITQSPKYLFRKEGQNVTLSCEQNLNHDAMYWYRQDPGQGLRLIYYSQIVNDFQKGDIAEGYSVSREKKESFPLTVTSAQKNPTAFYLCASSIVLAGGPNTGTQYFGPGTRLTVL.